This T cell receptor beta chain was captured by sequencing in a study of T cell clonotyping in hematopoietic cell transplantation (dated by TCRdb to 2020 to 2023). As for the study more broadly: A total of some 130 blood samples were gathered in the study from a few dozen consecutive transplant recipients along with their related donors. Recruitment of patients was conducted between 2015 and 2017, and follow-up was continued until late 2020 or death.

The investigation overall reported the following: After transplant, TCR diversity in recipients dropped, and pathologically expanded clonotypes climbed progressively between day 30 and day 180. Overlap with donor repertoires was found for only a small fraction of recipient repertoires, with over 97% found to appear de novo at the given depth. Inverse Simpson Index values from donors and from recipients before transplant predicted broader TCR repertoire diversity after transplant. Sample size was limited, and cells were not sorted, so CD4 and CD8 repertoire contributions could not be separated.

TCR beta CDR3 regions were amplified from genomic DNA with the immunoSEQ assay, a bias-controlled multiplex PCR using V- and J-specific primers. A proprietary barcode and Illumina adapter sequences were added to the CDR3 amplicons in a second PCR step. CDR3 libraries were sequenced on an Illumina MiSeq instrument. On the authors' methods: immunoSEQ Analyzer 3.0 was used for export and quality control, with R Bioconductor and Immunarch used for downstream analyses. Repertoire metrics were calculated using only productive rearrangements within the normalized downsampled data set. Clonotypes larger than 5 templates in the normalized cohort were defined as pathologically expanded. The Inverse Simpson Index served as the measure of repertoire diversity. The non-normalized data set was used for CMV-specificity analyses so that all clonotypes could be captured. TCRdb obtained this table from immuneACCESS and retained in-frame rearrangements with V and J assigned. These tables miss some clones; where compared with another copy, unresolved V genes account for less than half of the shortfall, and the remainder is unexplained. The V and J calls and clone size were taken over from that table, and D and trimming were inferred from the DNA. This sample comprises nearly 20,000 clones, more than 60% of them detected only once. The leading ten clones occupy over 12% of the sample.

This clone was seen only a few times. Its antigen specificity is not known. No per-base quality is available; no much larger clone lies one base away. At the junction V is shortened by 0 bases and J by 5 bases; bases outside the gene matches: 0. The germline V gene provides CDR1 SGHRS and CDR2 YFSETQ. The CDR3 spans 15 residues, from the cysteine through the phenylalanine. The kept DNA is CDR3 alone, 45 bases in frame from the first base. Blood samples for TCR beta sequencing were provided by related transplant donors. Using Nuclei Lysis Solution, genomic DNA was extracted from unfractionated peripheral blood mononuclear cells that were either fresh or cryopreserved.

This receptor was taken from a man aged 55 to 70 in good health. Some clones in this sample may be carry-over from other donors' samples. The chain links TRBV5-1 with TRBJ2-2; 11 nucleotides in the junction match TRBD2. Source material: peripheral blood mononuclear cells. The CDR3 is CASSLGLAGTGELFF. Read as DNA, the sequence is TGCGCCAGCAGCTTGGGACTAGCGGGAACCGGGGAGCTGTTTTTT. Here the CDR3 is joined to the reference TRBV5-1 and TRBJ2-2 genes, and the full variable domain is: KAGVTQTPRYLIKTRGQQVTLSCSPISGHRSVSWYQQTPGQGLQFLFEYFSETQRNKGNFPGRFSGRQFSNSRSEMNVSTLELGDSALYLCASSLGLAGTGELFFGEGSRLTVL.